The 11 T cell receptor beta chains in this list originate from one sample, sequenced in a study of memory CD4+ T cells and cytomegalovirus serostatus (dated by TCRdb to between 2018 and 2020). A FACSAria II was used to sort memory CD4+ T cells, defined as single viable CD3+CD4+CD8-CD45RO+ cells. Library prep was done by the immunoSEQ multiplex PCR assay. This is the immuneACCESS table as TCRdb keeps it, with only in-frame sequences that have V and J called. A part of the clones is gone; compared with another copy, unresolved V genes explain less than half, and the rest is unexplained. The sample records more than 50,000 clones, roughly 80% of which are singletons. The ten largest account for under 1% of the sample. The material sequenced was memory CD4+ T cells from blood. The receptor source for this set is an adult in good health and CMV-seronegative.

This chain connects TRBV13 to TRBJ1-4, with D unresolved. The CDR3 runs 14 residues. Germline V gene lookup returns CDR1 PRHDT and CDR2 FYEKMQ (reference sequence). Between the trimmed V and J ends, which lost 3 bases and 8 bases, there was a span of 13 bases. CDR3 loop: CASSLWGDSEKLFF. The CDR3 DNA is TGTGCCAGCAGCTTGTGGGGTGACTCAGAAAAACTGTTTTTT. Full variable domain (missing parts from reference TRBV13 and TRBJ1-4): AAGVIQSPRHLIKEKRETATLKCYPIPRHDTVYWYQQGPGQDPQFLISFYEKMQSDKGSIPDRFSAQQFSDYHSELNMSSLELGDSALYFCASSLWGDSEKLFFGSGTQLSVL.

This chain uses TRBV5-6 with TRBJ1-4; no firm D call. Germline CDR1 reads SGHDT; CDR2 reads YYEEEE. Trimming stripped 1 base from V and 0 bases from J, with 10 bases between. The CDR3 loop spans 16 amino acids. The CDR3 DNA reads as TGTGCCAGCAGCTTGTGGGTTTTTGCAACTAATGAAAAACTGTTTTTT. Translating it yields CASSLWVFATNEKLFF.

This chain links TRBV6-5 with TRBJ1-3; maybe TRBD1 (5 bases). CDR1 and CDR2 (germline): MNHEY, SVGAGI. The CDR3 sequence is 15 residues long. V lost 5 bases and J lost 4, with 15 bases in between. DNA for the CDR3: TGTGCCAGCAGTAGGGCGGGGACCATCGGAAACACCATATATTTT. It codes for CASSRAGTIGNTIYF.

CDR3 in DNA: TGTGCCAGCAGCTTGAGTGGGGTGGGCACAGATACGCAGTATTTT. Translation gives CASSLSGVGTDTQYF. The chain employs TRBV5-6 and TRBJ2-3; D unclear. The CDR3 runs to 15 residues. Germline V gene lookup returns CDR1 SGHDT and CDR2 YYEEEE. V was trimmed by 1 base and J by 1 base, leaving 10 bases between them.

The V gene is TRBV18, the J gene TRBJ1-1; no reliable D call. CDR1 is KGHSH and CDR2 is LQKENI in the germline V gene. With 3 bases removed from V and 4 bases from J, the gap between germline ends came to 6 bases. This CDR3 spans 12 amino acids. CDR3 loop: CASSPKITEAFF. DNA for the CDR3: TGTGCCAGCTCACCGAAGATCACTGAAGCTTTCTTT.

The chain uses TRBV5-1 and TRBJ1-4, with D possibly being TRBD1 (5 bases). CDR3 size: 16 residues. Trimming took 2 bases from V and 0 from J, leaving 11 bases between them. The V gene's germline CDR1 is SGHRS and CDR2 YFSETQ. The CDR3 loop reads CASSLVGVATNEKLFF. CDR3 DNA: TGCGCCAGCAGCTTAGTGGGGGTAGCAACTAATGAAAAACTGTTTTTT. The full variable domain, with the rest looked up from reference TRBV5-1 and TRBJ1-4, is KAGVTQTPRYLIKTRGQQVTLSCSPISGHRSVSWYQQTPGQGLQFLFEYFSETQRNKGNFPGRFSGRQFSNSRSEMNVSTLELGDSALYLCASSLVGVATNEKLFFGSGTQLSVL.

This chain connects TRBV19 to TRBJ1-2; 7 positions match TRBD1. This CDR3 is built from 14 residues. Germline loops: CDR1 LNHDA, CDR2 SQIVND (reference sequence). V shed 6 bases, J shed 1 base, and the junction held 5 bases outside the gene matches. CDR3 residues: CASRNPGGNYGYTF. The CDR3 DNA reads TGTGCCAGTAGGAACCCAGGGGGTAACTATGGCTACACCTTC.

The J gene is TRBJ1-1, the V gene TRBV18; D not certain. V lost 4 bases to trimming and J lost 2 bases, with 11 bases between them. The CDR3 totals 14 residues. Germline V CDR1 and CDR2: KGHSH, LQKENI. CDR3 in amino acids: CASSRTDDNTEAFF. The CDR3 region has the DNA TGTGCCAGCTCACGGACGGATGATAACACTGAAGCTTTCTTT.

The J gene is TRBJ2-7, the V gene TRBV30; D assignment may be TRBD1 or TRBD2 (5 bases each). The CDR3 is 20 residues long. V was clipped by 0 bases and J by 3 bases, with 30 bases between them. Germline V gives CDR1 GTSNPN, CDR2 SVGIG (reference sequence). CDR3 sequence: CAWSVLVSPREWGYGYEQYF. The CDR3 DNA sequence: TGTGCCTGGAGTGTTTTAGTATCTCCCAGGGAATGGGGGTACGGCTACGAGCAGTACTTC.

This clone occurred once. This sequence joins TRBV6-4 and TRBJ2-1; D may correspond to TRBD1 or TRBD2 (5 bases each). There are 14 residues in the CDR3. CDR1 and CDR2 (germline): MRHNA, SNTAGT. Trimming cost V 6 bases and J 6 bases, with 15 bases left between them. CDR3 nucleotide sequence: TGTGCCAGCAGGGGGACGGAGTCGGGCAATGAGCAGTTCTTC. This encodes CASRGTESGNEQFF.

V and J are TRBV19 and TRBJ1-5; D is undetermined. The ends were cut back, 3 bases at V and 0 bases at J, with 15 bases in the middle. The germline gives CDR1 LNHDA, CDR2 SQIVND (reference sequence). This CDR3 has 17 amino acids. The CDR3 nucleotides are TGTGCCAGTAGTATCCGGGCGGCTTCCAATAGCAATCAGCCCCAGCATTTT. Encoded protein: CASSIRAASNSNQPQHF.